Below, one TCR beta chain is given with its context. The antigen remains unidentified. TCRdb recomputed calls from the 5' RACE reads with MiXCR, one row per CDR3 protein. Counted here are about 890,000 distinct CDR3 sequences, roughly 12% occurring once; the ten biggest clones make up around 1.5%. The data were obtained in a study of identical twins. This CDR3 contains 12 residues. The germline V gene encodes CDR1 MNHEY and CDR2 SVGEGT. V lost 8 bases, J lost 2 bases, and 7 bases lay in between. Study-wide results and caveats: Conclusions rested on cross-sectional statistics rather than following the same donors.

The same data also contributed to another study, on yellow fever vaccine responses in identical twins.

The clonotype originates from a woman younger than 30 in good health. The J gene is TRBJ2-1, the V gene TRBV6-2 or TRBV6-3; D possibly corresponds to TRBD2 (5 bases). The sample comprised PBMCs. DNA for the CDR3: TGTGCCAGCGCGACTACCTACAATGAGCAGTTCTTC. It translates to CASATTYNEQFF.